The 7 T cell receptor beta chains in this list originate from one sample, sequenced in a study of blood T cell repertoires in COVID-19. The protocol was immunoSEQ multiplex PCR, while the TCRdb copy is restricted to in-frame clones and leaves out a portion. The table includes around 300,000 clones, around 90% detected once. Source material: peripheral blood. The receptors were sampled from a woman aged 40 to 49 with COVID-19, enrolled during active disease.

The genes are TRBV5-1 and TRBJ2-3, with a weak D call TRBD2 (5 bases). Trimming stripped 3 bases from V and 2 bases from J, with 13 bases between. This CDR3 is 15 amino acids long. Per germline, CDR1 SGHRS and CDR2 YFSETQ. This CDR3 reads CASSSSGINTDTQYF. The CDR3 DNA follows: TGCGCCAGCAGCTCTTCCGGGATCAACACAGATACGCAGTATTTT.

This sequence joins TRBV28 and TRBJ2-2, with TRBD1 as a possible D gene (6 bases). The germline V gene encodes CDR1 MDHEN and CDR2 SYDVKM. The CDR3 has 16 amino acids. Trimming pared 6 bases from V and 2 bases from J, leaving 16 bases between. The CDR3 here is CASRPSDRPNTGELFF. CDR3 bases: TGTGCCAGCAGGCCCTCCGACAGGCCTAACACCGGGGAGCTGTTTTTT. Filled out from reference TRBV28 and TRBJ2-2, the complete variable domain reads DVKVTQSSRYLVKRTGEKVFLECVQDMDHENMFWYRQDPGLGLRLIYFSYDVKMKEKGDIPEGYSVSREKKERFSLILESASTNQTSMYLCASRPSDRPNTGELFFGEGSRLTVL.

The chain couples TRBV10-3 to TRBJ1-1, with unresolved D. The germline V and J ends were trimmed by 7 bases and 6 bases, with 15 bases remaining between them. This CDR3 is 13 amino acids long. Germline CDR1 reads ENHRY; CDR2 reads SYGVKD. CDR3 sequence (DNA): TGTGCCATCAAGGGCTCGCGGGAAGCTGAAGCTTTCTTT. Translating it yields CAIKGSREAEAFF.

This chain joins TRBV29-1 and TRBJ1-2; TRBD1 might be the D (5 bases). The CDR3 extends over 13 amino acids. CDR1 SQVTM and CDR2 ANQGSEA come from the germline V gene. The ends were cut back, 7 bases at V and 8 bases at J, with 20 bases in the middle. CDR3 sequence (DNA): TGCAGCGCCAGCCCGGGGGGAGTGGGCGGCTACACCTTC. This encodes CSASPGGVGGYTF.

This chain joins TRBV27 and TRBJ1-4, with unresolved D. CDR3 length: 14 amino acids. V lost 6 bases to trimming and J lost 5 bases, with 13 bases between them. Germline loops: CDR1 MNHEY, CDR2 SMNVEV (reference sequence). The CDR3 DNA follows: TGTGCCAGCAGGCCGACATCGGGGAATGAAAAACTGTTTTTT. Translation gives CASRPTSGNEKLFF.

Of note for this clone: One end of the junction varies from germline; a read error may be responsible. The rearrangement uses TRBV7-2 and TRBJ2-1; 16 bases fit TRBD2. The CDR3 consists of 15 residues. Germline CDR1 and CDR2: SGHTA and FQGNSA. The CDR3 DNA is TGTGCCAGCAGCGAGAGAGGGGGACTAGCGGGAGGGGAGGTCTTC. Protein sequence: CASSERGGLAGGEVF.

V and J are TRBV5-1 and TRBJ1-3; D might be TRBD1 (5 bases). Trimming took off 6 bases at V and 0 bases at J, with 16 bases between the two ends. Germline CDR1 reads SGHRS; CDR2 reads YFSETQ. The CDR3 totals 16 residues. This CDR3 is CASNDGAPGSGNTIYF. For the CDR3, the DNA is TGCGCCAGCAATGATGGGGCCCCTGGCTCTGGAAACACCATATATTTT.